These 21 T cell receptor beta chains came from one sample sequenced in a study of blood T cell repertoires in COVID-19. TCRdb's copy holds only in-frame clones and misses some; the assay was immunoSEQ multiplex PCR. The sample has under 300,000 clones; 70% to 90% are singletons. Source material: peripheral blood. The receptors derive from a woman in her 70s with acute or convalescent COVID-19.

The chain links TRBV5-1 to TRBJ2-5; D gene ambiguous. This CDR3 comprises 12 residues. From germline, CDR1 is SGHRS and CDR2 YFSETQ. Trimming took off 3 bases at V and 5 bases at J, with 8 bases between the two ends. Here the CDR3 DNA reads TGCGCCAGCAGCTCTAGTTGGGAGACCCAGTACTTC. Translated, it gives CASSSSWETQYF.

This sequence joins TRBV7-2 and TRBJ1-1; the D is unclear. The germline V and J ends were trimmed by 2 bases and 8 bases, with 18 bases remaining between them. Germline V gives CDR1 SGHTA, CDR2 FQGNSA. The CDR3 length is 15 residues. Written as DNA, the CDR3 is TGTGCCAGCAGCTTACAATCTTACCCGGGTTCCGAAGCTTTCTTT. As protein: CASSLQSYPGSEAFF.

This chain joins TRBV3-1 (or the pseudogene TRBV3-2) and TRBJ2-7; 10 bases agree with TRBD1. With V trimmed by 0 bases and J by 5 bases, 10 bases remained unmatched. The germline gives CDR1 LGHDT, CDR2 YNNKEL (reference sequence). The CDR3 extends over 17 amino acids. The CDR3 nucleotides read TGTGCCAGCAGCCAAGATCTTGGGGGACAGGGGCAGGACGAGCAGTACTTC. Translating gives CASSQDLGGQGQDEQYF.

The rearrangement joins TRBV29-1 to TRBJ2-7, with D unclear. The CDR3 covers 13 residues. The V and J ends lost 6 bases and 5 bases respectively, with 17 bases between them. Germline values: CDR1 SQVTM, CDR2 ANQGSEA. CDR3 loop: CSVELRLTHEQYF. The CDR3 region has the DNA TGCAGCGTCGAACTGAGGCTTACCCACGAGCAGTACTTC.

The V call is TRBV11-1, the J call TRBJ1-2, with TRBD1 matching over 9 bases. The CDR3 sequence is 15 residues long. The V gene's germline CDR1 is SGHAT and CDR2 FQDESV (reference sequence). Trimming took 5 bases from V and 5 from J; bases not matched to a gene: 9. The DNA for the CDR3 is TGTGCCAGCAGCGACTATACCGGGACAGGGTATGGCTACACCTTC. As protein: CASSDYTGTGYGYTF.

The chain carries TRBV7-9 and TRBJ1-2, with D unclear. This CDR3 spans 8 amino acids. Trimming removed 5 bases at V and 14 bases at J, with 6 bases between. Germline V gives CDR1 SEHNR, CDR2 FQNEAQ (reference sequence). CDR3 sequence (DNA): TGTGCCAGCAGCCCCCAGACCTTC. It is translated as CASSPQTF.

Comment on this clone: This same CDR3 is encoded by further DNA sequences in the sample. The chain combines TRBV19 with TRBJ1-1, with D unclear. V was clipped by 5 bases and J by 0 bases, with 7 bases between them. CDR1 LNHDA and CDR2 SQIVND come from the germline V gene (reference sequence). This CDR3 contains 13 residues. DNA of the CDR3: TGTGCCAGTAGTCGAACGGTGAACACTGAAGCTTTCTTT. This translates into CASSRTVNTEAFF.

This clone has only a few counts. V usage is TRBV5-6 and J usage is TRBJ2-1, with D possibly being TRBD1 (6 bases). Germline CDR1 SGHDT, CDR2 YYEEEE. The CDR3 runs 16 residues. Trimming pared 4 bases from V and 0 bases from J, leaving 14 bases between. CDR3: CASSGRQGHSYNEQFF. The CDR3 nucleotides are TGTGCCAGCAGCGGGCGGCAGGGGCACTCCTACAATGAGCAGTTCTTC.

The chain uses TRBV5-1 and TRBJ2-2, with D possibly being TRBD2 (6 bases). Germline lookup yields CDR1 SGHRS and CDR2 YFSETQ. V was trimmed by 2 bases and J by 5 bases, leaving 16 bases between them. The CDR3 has 16 residues. The CDR3 reads CASSLLALALTGELFF. The CDR3 nucleotides read TGCGCCAGCAGCTTATTAGCGCTAGCGTTGACCGGGGAGCTGTTTTTT.

This clone has only one observation. This chain joins TRBV19 and TRBJ1-2, with D unresolved. Germline loops: CDR1 LNHDA, CDR2 SQIVND (reference sequence). The CDR3 sequence is 13 residues long. V lost 2 bases to trimming and J lost 4 bases, with 8 bases between them. The DNA for the CDR3 is TGTGCCAGTAGTATAACGGACTTCTATGGCTACACCTTC. This encodes CASSITDFYGYTF.

The chain combines TRBV7-6 with TRBJ2-2; TRBD1 agrees at 8 bases. CDR3 length: 15 amino acids. Germline assignment: CDR1 SGHVS and CDR2 FNYEAQ. J gave up 5 bases and V 2 bases, and 4 bases lay outside the gene matches. The CDR3 loop reads CASSLYRGETGELFF. The CDR3 region has the DNA TGTGCCAGCAGCTTATACAGGGGGGAAACCGGGGAGCTGTTTTTT.

This clone was counted between two and nine times. The genes are TRBV29-1 and TRBJ1-2; 9 bases are a match to TRBD1. Per the germline V gene, CDR1 is SQVTM and CDR2 is ANQGSEA. This CDR3 has 12 amino acids. J lost 7 bases, V lost 6 bases, and 6 bases had no gene match. The CDR3 DNA is TGCAGCGTGGCCGGGACAGGGTCTGGCTACACCTTC. Amino acid sequence: CSVAGTGSGYTF.

This clone was seen more than once but under ten times. J is TRBJ1-1 and V is TRBV10-3, with D unresolved. The V gene's germline CDR1 is ENHRY and CDR2 SYGVKD. This CDR3 is built from 13 residues. The ends were cut back, 10 bases at V and 1 base at J, with 13 bases in the middle. The CDR3 DNA is TGTGCCAGCCTTGCGGGGAGGAACACTGAAGCTTTCTTT. It yields the protein CASLAGRNTEAFF.

The chain is built from TRBV10-3 and TRBJ2-1, with D possibly TRBD1 on 6 matching bases. The CDR3 runs 15 residues. Germline CDR1 reads ENHRY; CDR2 reads SYGVKD. Trimming stripped 0 bases from V and 3 bases from J, with 9 bases between. The CDR3 sequence is CAISESGGNYNEQFF. CDR3 DNA sequence: TGTGCCATCAGTGAGTCAGGGGGAAACTACAATGAGCAGTTCTTC.

This rearrangement joins TRBV12-5 to TRBJ2-1; no firm D call. Trimming left V 6 bases short and J 0 bases short, with 9 bases between. This CDR3 is 14 amino acids long. In germline, CDR1 is LGHNT, CDR2 FRNRAP. This CDR3 reads CASGAYSSYNEQFF. CDR3 nucleotides: TGTGCTAGTGGGGCCTACAGCTCCTACAATGAGCAGTTCTTC.

The rearrangement links TRBV24-1 to TRBJ2-7, with D uncertain. From germline, CDR1 is KGHDR and CDR2 SFDVKD. V was shortened by 4 bases and J by 0 bases, with 9 bases between the two germline ends. The CDR3 is 14 residues long. The CDR3, as DNA: TGTGCCACCAGTGACCCTACGAGCTCCTACGAGCAGTACTTC. The encoded protein is CATSDPTSSYEQYF.

The chain couples TRBV6-2 or TRBV6-3 to TRBJ1-3; D gene unclear. Between the trimmed V and J ends, which lost 6 bases and 2 bases, there was a span of 14 bases. Per germline, CDR1 MNHEY and CDR2 SVGEGT. The CDR3 extends over 15 amino acids. The CDR3 coding sequence is TGTGCCAGCAGCCGCCCCCAGACTACTGGAAACACCATATATTTT. This encodes CASSRPQTTGNTIYF.

This chain joins TRBV25-1 and TRBJ2-2, with 8 bases aligning to TRBD1. The CDR3 spans 16 residues. V lost 3 bases to trimming and J lost 2 bases; unmatched junction nucleotides: 5. The germline CDR1 and CDR2 sequences are MGHDK and SYGVNS. The CDR3 here is CASSEPGQGNTGELFF. In DNA, the CDR3 is TGTGCCAGCAGTGAGCCCGGACAGGGTAACACCGGGGAGCTGTTTTTT.

The sample holds a few counts of this clone. The CDR3 DNA follows: TGTGCCAGCAGCCAACTATCATCCTACGAGCAGTACTTC. Translating it yields CASSQLSSYEQYF. The V and J genes are TRBV3-1 (or the pseudogene TRBV3-2) and TRBJ2-7, with unresolved D. Trimming cost V 2 bases and J 1 base, with 6 bases left between them. This CDR3 has 13 amino acids. CDR1 LGHDT and CDR2 YNNKEL come from the germline V gene (reference sequence).

This clone was picked up one time. V is TRBV5-1 and J is TRBJ1-2, with 9 nucleotides matching TRBD1. Germline loops: CDR1 SGHRS, CDR2 YFSETQ. V trimming: 1 base; J trimming: 8 bases; junction bases outside the gene matches: 6. CDR3 length equals 14 residues. The DNA for the CDR3 is TGCGCCAGCAGCTTGCCGGGACAGGGAAGGGGCTACACCTTC. This codes for CASSLPGQGRGYTF.

The rearrangement uses TRBV7-2 and TRBJ2-5; 11 bases map to TRBD2. V lost 0 bases to trimming and J lost 2 bases; unmatched junction nucleotides: 2. Germline CDR1 is SGHTA and CDR2 is FQGNSA. CDR3 length: 16 residues. The CDR3 region has the DNA TGTGCCAGCAGCTTAGCTAGCGGGGGGGGTCAAGAGACCCAGTACTTC. It translates to CASSLASGGGQETQYF.